These T cell receptor beta chains were read from a single sample in a study of blood T cells in healthy people across ages. TCRdb reanalysed the 5' RACE reads using MiXCR and keeps one entry per CDR3 protein. This sample has 780,000 or so distinct CDR3 sequences, with just under 25% found just once. This same sample was also taken into another study, of T cells of mothers and their children.

Sequenced material: blood. The receptors derive from a boy younger than 18 in good health. Both conserved end residues are part of each CDR3. Each record gives: V gene, clone size, J gene, D gene, CDR3 protein, CDR3 DNA. A D gene is named only where the DNA matches it firmly. Size is omitted from some rows. Given values are once, few, many or a class for expanded clones.

TRBV5-1	NA	TRBJ2-5	NA	CASSATSRWQETQYF	TGCGCCAGCAGCGCCACATCGAGGTGGCAAGAGACCCAGTACTTC
TRBV9	NA	TRBJ1-2	TRBD1	CASSDRGRNYGYTF	TGTGCCAGCAGCGACAGGGGGCGAAACTATGGCTACACCTTC
TRBV24-1	few	TRBJ2-3	TRBD2	CATSDGGLADRSDTQYF	TGTGCCACCAGTGATGGGGGACTAGCGGACCGTTCGGATACGCAGTATTTT
TRBV25-1	NA	TRBJ2-2	NA	CASSWDAAGELFF	TGTGCCAGCAGTTGGGACGCCGCCGGGGAGCTGTTTTTT
TRBV18	NA	TRBJ1-1	TRBD1	CASSLDRGGSTEAFF	TGTGCCAGCTCTCTCGACAGGGGCGGGAGCACTGAAGCTTTCTTT
TRBV4-3	NA	TRBJ2-1	NA	CASSQEGKAYNEQFF	TGCGCCAGCAGCCAAGAGGGGAAGGCCTACAATGAGCAGTTCTTC
TRBV4-3	NA	TRBJ2-7	NA	CASSQGASGQAYEQYF	TGCGCCAGCAGCCAAGGGGCATCTGGGCAGGCCTACGAGCAGTACTTC
TRBV13	few	TRBJ2-7	TRBD2	CASSFPTSGFYGQYF	TGTGCCAGCAGCTTTCCTACTAGCGGGTTTTACGGGCAGTACTTC
TRBV7-9	few	TRBJ1-4	NA	CASSPDWNNEKLFF	TGTGCCAGCAGCCCAGACTGGAACAATGAAAAACTGTTTTTT
TRBV29-1	NA	TRBJ2-7	TRBD2	CSVAHGRANEQYF	TGCAGCGTTGCCCATGGGAGGGCAAACGAGCAGTACTTC
TRBV7-3	NA	TRBJ2-7	NA	CASSANGGYNEQYF	TGTGCCAGCAGCGCTAATGGGGGCTACAACGAGCAGTACTTC
TRBV27	few	TRBJ1-1	NA	CASRPGRKGFPQNTEAFF	TGTGCCAGCCGTCCGGGTCGAAAGGGTTTCCCTCAAAACACTGAAGCTTTCTTT
TRBV12-3/TRBV12-4	NA	TRBJ2-1	TRBD1	CASTDRAYNEQFF	TGTGCCAGCACCGACAGGGCCTACAATGAGCAGTTCTTC
TRBV14	few	TRBJ2-1	NA	CASSPWGGYSYNEQFF	TGTGCCAGCAGCCCGTGGGGCGGGTACTCCTACAATGAGCAGTTCTTC
TRBV4-2	NA	TRBJ2-4	NA	CASSPEGTFLIQYF	TGTGCCAGCAGCCCCGAAGGGACTTTTCTCATTCAGTACTTC
TRBV6-2/TRBV6-3	NA	TRBJ2-1	NA	CASSTDREGDEQFF	TGTGCCAGCAGTACCGACAGGGAGGGGGATGAGCAGTTCTTC
TRBV7-2	NA	TRBJ1-2	NA	CASSLEAGQNYGYTF	TGTGCCAGCAGCTTAGAGGCAGGGCAAAACTATGGCTACACCTTC
TRBV28	few	TRBJ2-5	TRBD2	CASSLSPSLGGRPSGTQYF	TGTGCCAGCAGTTTATCCCCCTCACTCGGCGGGAGACCTTCTGGGACCCAGTACTTC
TRBV5-1	NA	TRBJ2-2	NA	CASSLVTEELFF	TGCGCCAGCAGCTTGGTAACCGAGGAGCTGTTTTTT
TRBV14	NA	TRBJ2-1	TRBD1	CASSQAWTGKNEQFF	TGTGCCAGCAGCCAAGCCTGGACAGGGAAGAATGAGCAGTTCTTC
TRBV28	few	TRBJ2-5	TRBD2	CASSPRGTRPQETQYF	TGTGCCAGCAGTCCCCGAGGGACTAGACCCCAAGAGACCCAGTACTTC
TRBV6-1	NA	TRBJ2-2	TRBD1	CASSPPLGQGSIGELFF	TGTGCCAGCAGTCCACCCTTGGGACAGGGAAGTATCGGGGAGCTGTTTTTT
TRBV7-2	NA	TRBJ2-7	NA	CASSLLDNSYEQYF	TGTGCCAGCAGCTTACTAGATAACTCCTACGAGCAGTACTTC
TRBV27	few	TRBJ2-7	TRBD2	CASSLSIAGGTYEQYF	TGTGCCAGCAGTTTATCGATAGCGGGAGGAACCTACGAGCAGTACTTC
TRBV20-1	NA	TRBJ2-7	TRBD2	CSVRSGTTPYEQYF	TGCAGTGTCCGTAGCGGGACTACTCCCTACGAGCAGTACTTC
TRBV4-3	NA	TRBJ2-3	TRBD1	CASSQLQGARADTQYF	TGCGCCAGCAGCCAGCTACAGGGGGCTCGGGCAGATACGCAGTATTTT
TRBV7-9	NA	TRBJ1-2	NA	CASAGSGYTF	TGTGCCAGCGCAGGGTCTGGCTACACCTTC
TRBV25-1	few	TRBJ2-7	NA	CASSIGGGVPEQYF	TGTGCCAGCAGTATCGGGGGTGGAGTCCCCGAGCAGTACTTC
TRBV18	few	TRBJ2-5	NA	CASSPGRAETQYF	TGTGCCAGCTCACCGGGCAGGGCGGAGACCCAGTACTTC
TRBV5-5	few	TRBJ2-6	NA	CASSFSPASGSSGANVLTF	TGTGCCAGCAGCTTCTCCCCCGCGTCAGGGAGCTCTGGGGCCAACGTCCTGACTTTC
TRBV7-2	once	TRBJ2-2	NA	CASSLQRERTGELFF	TGTGCCAGCAGCTTACAACGGGAACGCACCGGGGAGCTGTTTTTT
TRBV27	NA	TRBJ1-2	TRBD1	CASSLMAGGAPGYTF	TGTGCCAGCAGTTTAATGGCAGGGGGCGCCCCTGGCTACACCTTC
TRBV29-1	NA	TRBJ1-2	NA	CSVEWGTAYGYTF	TGCAGCGTTGAATGGGGGACGGCTTATGGCTACACCTTC
TRBV6-2/TRBV6-3	NA	TRBJ2-5	TRBD2	CASSYALAGGETQYF	TGTGCCAGCAGTTACGCGCTAGCGGGAGGAGAGACCCAGTACTTC
TRBV5-6	NA	TRBJ1-2	NA	CASIQMIERYGYTF	TGTGCCAGCATCCAGATGATCGAGCGCTATGGCTACACCTTC
TRBV28	NA	TRBJ2-3	NA	CASNRGGEADTQYF	TGTGCCAGCAACCGAGGGGGGGAAGCAGATACGCAGTATTTT
TRBV6-1	few	TRBJ1-5	TRBD1	CASSPRQGTGNQPQHF	TGTGCCAGCAGTCCAAGACAGGGTACGGGGAATCAGCCCCAGCATTTT
TRBV25-1	NA	TRBJ2-3	TRBD2	CASSALAGAFTDTQYF	TGTGCCAGCAGTGCCCTAGCGGGGGCCTTCACAGATACGCAGTATTTT
TRBV20-1	few	TRBJ2-7	NA	CSASYRQSFSYEQYF	TGCAGTGCTAGCTACAGACAATCTTTTTCCTACGAGCAGTACTTC
TRBV29-1	NA	TRBJ2-7	TRBD1	CSVSATGQGLYEQYF	TGCAGCGTCTCGGCCACGGGACAGGGCCTATACGAGCAGTACTTC
TRBV24-1	NA	TRBJ2-3	NA	CATSDFPSDTQYF	TGTGCCACCAGTGATTTTCCGTCAGATACGCAGTATTTT
TRBV6-2/TRBV6-3	few	TRBJ2-7	NA	CASSIALGVYEQYF	TGTGCCAGCAGCATAGCTTTGGGGGTCTACGAGCAGTACTTC
TRBV20-1	NA	TRBJ2-1	TRBD1	CSAFTGTGGTEQFF	TGCAGTGCGTTCACCGGGACAGGGGGTACTGAGCAGTTCTTC
TRBV2	few	TRBJ2-3	NA	CASKVRGHRPTDTQYF	TGTGCCAGCAAAGTCCGGGGCCATCGGCCCACAGATACGCAGTATTTT
TRBV4-3	NA	TRBJ2-2	NA	CASGQRAGGGPTGELFF	TGCGCCAGCGGCCAACGTGCTGGGGGAGGACCCACCGGGGAGCTGTTTTTT
TRBV7-9	NA	TRBJ1-2	TRBD1	CASSLTGGALGYTF	TGTGCCAGCAGCTTGACAGGGGGCGCTTTGGGCTACACCTTC
TRBV7-9	few	TRBJ2-5	TRBD1	CASSVRQGQETQYF	TGTGCCAGCAGCGTTCGACAGGGCCAAGAGACCCAGTACTTC
TRBV6-2/TRBV6-3	few	TRBJ2-1	TRBD2	CASRKSVAGNEQFF	TGTGCCAGCAGGAAGTCGGTAGCGGGCAATGAGCAGTTCTTC
TRBV27	few	TRBJ2-1	TRBD2	CASSPWEGLAKDEQLF	TGTGCCAGCAGTCCATGGGAGGGACTAGCGAAGGATGAGCAGCTCTTC
TRBV4-1	NA	TRBJ2-7	NA	CASSQVNPYRWAYEQYF	TGCGCCAGCAGCCAAGTGAATCCCTACAGGTGGGCCTACGAGCAGTACTTC
TRBV28	NA	TRBJ2-5	NA	CASSSNLQETQYF	TGTGCCAGCAGTTCAAACCTCCAAGAGACCCAGTACTTC
TRBV28	NA	TRBJ2-1	TRBD2	CASSLAGGNLNEQFF	TGTGCCAGCAGTTTAGCGGGGGGTAACCTCAATGAGCAGTTCTTC
TRBV7-2	NA	TRBJ2-3	TRBD2	CASSLEQRGGLTDTQYF	TGTGCCAGCAGCTTAGAGCAGCGGGGGGGCCTGACAGATACGCAGTATTTT
TRBV7-9	few	TRBJ2-7	NA	CASSWGPGDEQYF	TGTGCCAGCAGCTGGGGACCGGGCGACGAGCAGTACTTC